The entry below describes one TCR beta chain. Its matching antigen is unknown. The assay was immunoSEQ multiplex PCR, and TCRdb's table has in-frame clones only and misses some. The table lists some 500,000 clones, 90% to 97% of them singletons. This entry is derived from a study of shared clonotypes between healthy human individuals. Deletions cut 0 bases from V and 8 bases from J, with 13 bases between. This CDR3 contains 14 residues. Germline assignment: CDR1 MNHNY and CDR2 SVGAGI (reference sequence). Study results and caveats: Between a handful of donors, naive CD4 clonotypes were shared at a level of about 5%. Sampling was confined to blood; repertoires within tissues likely differ.

The chain carries TRBV6-6 and TRBJ1-1; D is ambiguous. The clonotype was recovered from a woman aged 25 to 45 in good health. The sequenced material came from naive CD4+ T cells sorted from blood. Regarding subset: CD45RA+ positively selected. Here the CDR3 DNA reads TGTGCCAGCAGTTACTCGACGATGGGTGGGGAAGCTTTCTTT. Protein sequence: CASSYSTMGGEAFF.